The 4 T cell receptor beta chains listed next were all sequenced from one sample in a study of shared clonotypes between healthy human individuals. CD8 cells classed as naive were CD45RO-negative and positively selected for CCR7, excluding terminally differentiated effector memory CD45RA+ cells. The assay was immunoSEQ multiplex PCR, and TCRdb's table has in-frame clones only and misses some. The profile shows some 740,000 clones, about 91% of them singletons. The source material was naive CD8+ T cells sorted from blood. The source of these receptors is a man aged 30 to 45 in good health.

The chain couples TRBV28 to TRBJ2-7; TRBD1 aligns across 7 bases. This CDR3 is built from 14 residues. CDR1 MDHEN and CDR2 SYDVKM come from the germline V gene. V lost 5 bases to trimming and J lost 7 bases; unmatched junction nucleotides: 11. Here the CDR3 DNA reads TGTGCCAGCAGTACCGCCGGGACAGCGAGGGAGCAGTACTTC. Residues: CASSTAGTAREQYF. The variable domain in full, completed from reference TRBV28 and TRBJ2-7, reads DVKVTQSSRYLVKRTGEKVFLECVQDMDHENMFWYRQDPGLGLRLIYFSYDVKMKEKGDIPEGYSVSREKKERFSLILESASTNQTSMYLCASSTAGTAREQYFGPGTRLTVT.

This sequence joins TRBV6-5 and TRBJ2-2, with a possible D match to TRBD2 (5 bases). The CDR3 runs 12 residues. V shed 8 bases and J shed 7 bases, with 11 bases lying between them. The germline gives CDR1 MNHEY, CDR2 SVGAGI. The chain's CDR3 is CASCGPSGELFF. DNA for the CDR3: TGTGCCAGCTGCGGGCCCAGCGGGGAGCTGTTTTTT.

The V call is TRBV5-4, the J call TRBJ2-5; the match to TRBD2 covers 10 bases. The better agreement between TRBJ2-7 and the DNA end casts doubt on the J call. This CDR3 comprises 15 residues. Per germline, CDR1 SGHNT and CDR2 YYREEE (reference sequence). CDR3 region: CASSPGLAPSYEQYF. In nucleotides, the CDR3 is TGTGCCAGCAGCCCGGGACTAGCGCCCTCCTACGAGCAGTACTTC.

Only a few counts were recorded for this clone. Other DNA sequences within the sample encode an identical CDR3. The V call is TRBV4-1, the J call TRBJ2-3; 12 bases line up with TRBD2. The CDR3 has 15 amino acids. Trimming at V came to 4 bases and at J to 3 bases, leaving 2 bases not matched to a gene. Germline V gene lookup returns CDR1 MGHRA and CDR2 YSYEKL. This CDR3 is CASSPSGRGTDTQYF. The CDR3 DNA follows: TGCGCCAGCAGCCCTAGCGGGAGGGGGACAGATACGCAGTATTTT.